Described below is a single TCR beta chain sequence and its context. Its antigen remains unknown. Profiling relied on immunoSEQ multiplex PCR, and the TCRdb table lists in-frame clones only, not all of them. The sample lists 90,000 to 100,000 clones, around 79% occurring once. The ends were cut back, 4 bases at V and 4 bases at J, with 14 bases in the middle. Germline V gene data show CDR1 as SGHRS and CDR2 as YFSETQ. The CDR3 spans 14 residues. This sample stems from a study of radiotherapy plus CTLA-4 blockade in lung cancer. The wider study: Roughly 17% of patients responded objectively, and 31% achieved disease control. Study results and limitations: Interferon-beta and early blood T cell clone dynamics reportedly predicted response best. There was expansion of tumor-derived TCR clones in blood after radiotherapy plus ipilimumab.

CTLA-4 blockade with ipilimumab, together with focal radiation, was given to patients with chemo-refractory metastatic non-small-cell lung cancer. The chain links TRBV5-1 to TRBJ1-1; D not certain. Material: peripheral blood, obtained from a patient treated with radiotherapy plus ipilimumab. The TCR was taken from a human donor with non-small cell lung cancer who had a partial response to radiotherapy plus ipilimumab. Some clones in this sample may be carry-over from other donors' samples. The CDR3 sequence is CASSHGDSSTEAFF. The CDR3 DNA sequence: TGCGCCAGCAGCCACGGGGATAGTAGCACTGAAGCTTTCTTT.